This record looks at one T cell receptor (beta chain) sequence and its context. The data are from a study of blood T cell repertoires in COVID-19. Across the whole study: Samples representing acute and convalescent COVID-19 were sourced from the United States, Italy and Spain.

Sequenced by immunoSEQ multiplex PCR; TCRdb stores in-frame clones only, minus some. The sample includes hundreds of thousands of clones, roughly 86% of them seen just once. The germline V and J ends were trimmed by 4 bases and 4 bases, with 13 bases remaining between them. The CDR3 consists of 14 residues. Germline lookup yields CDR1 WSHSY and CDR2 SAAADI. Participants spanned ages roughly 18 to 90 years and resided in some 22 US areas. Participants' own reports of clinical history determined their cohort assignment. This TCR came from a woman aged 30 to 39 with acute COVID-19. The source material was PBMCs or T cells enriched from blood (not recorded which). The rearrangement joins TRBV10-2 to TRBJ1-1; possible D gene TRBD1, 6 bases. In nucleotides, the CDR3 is TGCGCCAGCAGTGGCTCAGGGGCGGCCACTGAAGCTTTCTTT. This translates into CASSGSGAATEAFF.